This passage covers 14 T cell receptor beta chains from one sample sequenced in a study of blood T cell repertoires in COVID-19. Method: immunoSEQ multiplex PCR; TCRdb's copy keeps in-frame clones and lacks some. The table lists approximately 100,000 clones, just under 95% of them singletons. What was sequenced was peripheral blood. The origin of the receptors is a man in his sixties or seventies with acute or convalescent COVID-19.

The chain joins TRBV21-1 to TRBJ1-3. TRBV21-1 is termed a pseudogene. There are 17 residues in the CDR3. CDR3 amino acids: CASSKDSGRTSGNTIYF. Written as DNA, the CDR3 is TGTGCCAGCAGCAAAGATTCCGGACGGACTAGTGGAAACACCATATATTTT.

The CDR3 protein is CASSLAPRGYSGNTIYF. CDR3 DNA: TGTGCCAGCAGCTTAGCCCCCAGGGGTTACTCTGGAAACACCATATATTTT. The chain is built from TRBV7-2 and TRBJ1-3; a weak D match, TRBD1 (6 bases). The CDR3 sequence is 17 residues long. Germline V gene lookup returns CDR1 SGHTA and CDR2 FQGNSA. The V and J ends lost 0 bases and 0 bases respectively, with 12 bases between them.

The CDR3 reads CASSPQPLTLAGAVHEQFF. The CDR3 bases are TGTGCCAGCAGCCCTCAGCCCCTTACACTAGCGGGAGCGGTCCATGAGCAGTTCTTC. This chain joins TRBV7-2 and TRBJ2-1; 11 bases fit TRBD2. Germline-derived CDR1 and CDR2 are SGHTA and FQGNSA. This CDR3 region has 19 residues. After removal of 5 bases from V and 8 bases from J, the junction contained 20 bases not matched to a gene.

This clone was seen just once. The chain has TRBV28 and TRBJ1-5; TRBD1 might be the D (5 bases). The CDR3 runs 15 residues. With 5 bases removed from V and 0 bases from J, the gap between germline ends came to 11 bases. CDR1 is MDHEN, CDR2 SYDVKM, per germline. DNA for the CDR3: TGTGCCAGCAGTGCCCCCGGGGGTAGCAATCAGCCCCAGCATTTT. Translated, it gives CASSAPGGSNQPQHF.

The chain employs TRBV15 and TRBJ2-3; 7 bases map to TRBD1. This CDR3 spans 16 amino acids. Germline V lookup: CDR1 LNHNV, CDR2 YYDKDF (reference sequence). V lost 2 bases, J lost 0 bases, and 5 bases stayed unmatched. The CDR3 reads CATSRSRDSSTDTQYF. The CDR3 DNA sequence: TGTGCCACCAGCAGATCCCGGGACAGCAGCACAGATACGCAGTATTTT.

This chain links TRBV10-3 with TRBJ2-3; 7 bases agree with TRBD1. With 3 bases clipped from V and 4 bases from J, the junction kept 10 bases outside the gene matches. The CDR3 is made up of 16 amino acids. Per germline, CDR1 ENHRY and CDR2 SYGVKD. The CDR3 sequence is CAISDYDRVGADTQYF. The DNA of the CDR3 is TGTGCCATCAGTGATTACGACAGGGTAGGGGCAGATACGCAGTATTTT.

This rearrangement joins TRBV3-1 (or the pseudogene TRBV3-2) to TRBJ2-7, with D maybe TRBD1 (5 bases). Trimming shortened V by 0 bases and J by 4 bases, and 16 bases separated the two germline ends. The germline gives CDR1 LGHDT, CDR2 YNNKEL (reference sequence). The CDR3 contains 16 residues. CDR3 DNA: TGTGCCAGCAGCCAAGATAGTTCAGGGTTTAGGTACGAGCAGTACTTC. Translation: CASSQDSSGFRYEQYF.

This clone was seen a handful of times. Different DNA sequences within this sample yield the same CDR3. The gene calls are TRBV5-1 and TRBJ2-1; maybe TRBD2 (5 bases). Germline-derived CDR1 and CDR2 are SGHRS and YFSETQ. The CDR3 is 15 amino acids. The V end lost 0 bases, the J end lost 0 bases, and 7 bases lay between the germline ends. The CDR3 is CASSLARGSYNEQFF. The DNA of the CDR3 is TGCGCCAGCAGCTTGGCACGGGGCTCCTACAATGAGCAGTTCTTC.

The CDR3 DNA follows: TGTGCCTGGAGTTGGGCTAGCGGGGGGGTAAACGAGCAGTACTTC. As protein: CAWSWASGGVNEQYF. The chain uses TRBV30 and TRBJ2-7; 12 bases are shared with TRBD2. Losses at the gene ends were 2 bases for V and 5 bases for J; bases not matched to a gene: 7. Germline V gene data show CDR1 as GTSNPN and CDR2 as SVGIG (reference sequence). CDR3 size: 15 residues.

The V gene is TRBV10-3, the J gene TRBJ2-5; perhaps TRBD2 as D (6 bases). The CDR3 has 15 residues. Germline assignment: CDR1 ENHRY and CDR2 SYGVKD. Trimming removed 3 bases from V and 2 bases from J, with 13 bases in between. The CDR3 region is CAISDAGTLQETQYF. The CDR3, as DNA: TGTGCCATCAGTGATGCGGGAACATTACAAGAGACCCAGTACTTC.

The gene calls are TRBV3-1 (or the pseudogene TRBV3-2) and TRBJ1-5, with D perhaps TRBD1 (6 bases). The CDR3 totals 15 residues. Trimming left V 1 base short and J 2 bases short, with 9 bases between. Looked up from germline, CDR1 is LGHDT and CDR2 is YNNKEL (reference sequence). CDR3 in amino acids: CASSQGTVGNQPQHF. The CDR3 bases are TGTGCCAGCAGCCAAGGGACAGTAGGCAATCAGCCCCAGCATTTT.

V usage is TRBV14 and J usage is TRBJ2-2; D unresolved. Germline-derived CDR1 and CDR2 are SGHDN and FVKESK. Trimming stripped 10 bases from V and 7 bases from J, with 13 bases between. This CDR3 region has 12 residues. CDR3 DNA sequence: TGTGCCACTAGGATAGGTGGCGGGGAGCTGTTTTTT. Translating it yields CATRIGGGELFF.

The J gene is TRBJ2-7, the V gene TRBV28; 10 bases fit TRBD2. The CDR3 is 16 amino acids. CDR1 MDHEN and CDR2 SYDVKM come from the germline V gene. V gave up 5 bases and J gave up 2 bases; unmatched junction bases: 9. The CDR3 is CASSVGLAIGPYEQYF. CDR3 coding DNA: TGTGCCAGCAGTGTGGGACTAGCGATAGGTCCCTACGAGCAGTACTTC.

The rearrangement links TRBV19 to TRBJ2-7; a possible D gene is TRBD2 (5 bases). The CDR3 runs 14 residues. V was trimmed by 5 bases and J by 3 bases, leaving 14 bases between them. Germline V lookup: CDR1 LNHDA, CDR2 SQIVND (reference sequence). The CDR3 is CASSADLEGYEQYF. Written as DNA, the CDR3 is TGTGCCAGTAGTGCGGACTTGGAAGGCTACGAGCAGTACTTC.